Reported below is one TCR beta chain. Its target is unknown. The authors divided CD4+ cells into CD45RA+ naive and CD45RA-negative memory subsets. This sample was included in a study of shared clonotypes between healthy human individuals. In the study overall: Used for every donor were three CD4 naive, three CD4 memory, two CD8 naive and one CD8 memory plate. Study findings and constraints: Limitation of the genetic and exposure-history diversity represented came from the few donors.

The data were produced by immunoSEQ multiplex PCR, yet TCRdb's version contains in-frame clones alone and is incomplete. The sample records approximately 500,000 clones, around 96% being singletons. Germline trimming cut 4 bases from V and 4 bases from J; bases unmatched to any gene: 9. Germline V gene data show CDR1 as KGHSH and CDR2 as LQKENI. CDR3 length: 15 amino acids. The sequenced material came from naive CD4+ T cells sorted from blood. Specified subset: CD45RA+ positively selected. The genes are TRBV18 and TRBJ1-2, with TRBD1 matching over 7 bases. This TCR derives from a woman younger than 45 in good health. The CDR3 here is CASSLRQGGIYGYTF. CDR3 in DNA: TGTGCCAGCTCACTTCGACAGGGAGGTATCTATGGCTACACCTTC.